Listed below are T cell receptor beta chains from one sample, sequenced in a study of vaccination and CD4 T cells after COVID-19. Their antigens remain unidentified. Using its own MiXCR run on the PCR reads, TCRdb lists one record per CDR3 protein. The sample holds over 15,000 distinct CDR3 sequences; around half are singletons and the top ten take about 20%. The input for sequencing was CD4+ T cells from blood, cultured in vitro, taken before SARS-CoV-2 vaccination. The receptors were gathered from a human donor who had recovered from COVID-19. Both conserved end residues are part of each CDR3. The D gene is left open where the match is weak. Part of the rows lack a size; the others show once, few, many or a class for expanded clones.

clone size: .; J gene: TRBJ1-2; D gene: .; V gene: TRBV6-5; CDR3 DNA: TGTGCCAGCAGTTACACGACTTCAACAGGCTGGGATGGCTACACCTTC; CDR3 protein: CASSYTTSTGWDGYTF
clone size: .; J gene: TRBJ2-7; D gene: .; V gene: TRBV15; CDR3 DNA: TGTGCCACCAGCAGAGGAGCGCTTTCAGGAGACTCCTACGAGCAGTACTTC; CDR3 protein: CATSRGALSGDSYEQYF
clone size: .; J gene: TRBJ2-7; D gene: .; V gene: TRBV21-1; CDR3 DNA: TGTGCCAGCACCTCAATCGGACTAGCGGGAGGCGCCTACGAGCAGTACTTC; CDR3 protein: CASTSIGLAGGAYEQYF
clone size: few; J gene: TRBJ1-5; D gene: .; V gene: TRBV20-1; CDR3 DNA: TGCAGTGCTAGGCCTCCCATGGGGGGCTATATGGGCAATCAGCCCCAGCATTTT; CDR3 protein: CSARPPMGGYMGNQPQHF
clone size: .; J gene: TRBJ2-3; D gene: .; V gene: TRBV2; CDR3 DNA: TGTGCCAGCAAGATGGGGGGCACAGATACGCAGTATTTT; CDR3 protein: CASKMGGTDTQYF
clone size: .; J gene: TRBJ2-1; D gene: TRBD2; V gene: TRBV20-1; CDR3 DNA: TGCAGCCCCCACCCTGCTAGCGGGAATGCATACAATGAGCAGTTCTTC; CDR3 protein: CSPHPASGNAYNEQFF
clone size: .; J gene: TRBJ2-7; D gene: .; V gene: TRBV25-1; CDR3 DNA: TGTGCCAGCAGTGTATGGACGGGTTCCTACGAGCAGTACTTC; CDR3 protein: CASSVWTGSYEQYF
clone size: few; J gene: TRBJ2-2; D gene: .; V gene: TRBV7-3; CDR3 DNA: TGTGCCAGCAGCCTCACGAACACCGGGGAGCTGTTTTTT; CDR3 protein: CASSLTNTGELFF
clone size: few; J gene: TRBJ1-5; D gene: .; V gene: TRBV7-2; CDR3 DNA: TGTGCCAGCAGCCTGGGCATCAATCAGCCCCAGCATTTT; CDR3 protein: CASSLGINQPQHF
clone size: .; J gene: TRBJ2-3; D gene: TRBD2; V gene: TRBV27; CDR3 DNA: TGTGCCAGCAGGGGGGTGGGGCTAGCGGGAGGTGGTCCGCAGTATTTT; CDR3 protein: CASRGVGLAGGGPQYF
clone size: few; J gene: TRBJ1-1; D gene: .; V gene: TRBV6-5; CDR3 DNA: TGTGCCAGCAGTTCGACGAACACTGAAGCTTTCTTT; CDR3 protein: CASSSTNTEAFF
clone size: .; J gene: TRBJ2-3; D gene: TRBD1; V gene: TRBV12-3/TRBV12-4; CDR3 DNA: TGTGCCAGCAGTTACCAGGGGGCCAAAGATACGCAGTATTTT; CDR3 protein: CASSYQGAKDTQYF
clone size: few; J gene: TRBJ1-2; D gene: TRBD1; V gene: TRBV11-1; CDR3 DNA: TGTGCCAGCAGCTTAGGGTCCGGACAGGCGTATGGCTACACCTTC; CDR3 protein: CASSLGSGQAYGYTF
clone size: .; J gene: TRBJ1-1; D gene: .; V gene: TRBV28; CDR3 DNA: TGTGCCAGCAGTGAAAGATCGAACACTGAAGCTTTCTTT; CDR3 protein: CASSERSNTEAFF
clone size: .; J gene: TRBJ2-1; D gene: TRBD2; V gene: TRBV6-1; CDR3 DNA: TGTGCCAGCAGTGAAATCTTTAGCGGGAGGGCCGGGGAGCAGTTCTTC; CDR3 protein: CASSEIFSGRAGEQFF
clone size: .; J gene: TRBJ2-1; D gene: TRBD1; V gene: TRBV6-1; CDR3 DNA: TGTGCCAGCAGTGGACAGGGGGCGAATGAGCAGTTCTTC; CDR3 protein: CASSGQGANEQFF
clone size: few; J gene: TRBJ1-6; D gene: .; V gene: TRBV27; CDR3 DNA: TGTGCCAGCGGGGGCGCGTATAATTCACCCCTCCACTTT; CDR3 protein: CASGGAYNSPLHF